This is a list of T cell receptor beta chains from one sample in a study of cytomegalovirus exposure and HLA in healthy donors. Here immunoSEQ multiplex PCR was the method, and the copy in TCRdb shows in-frame clones only, minus some. The table lists 100,000 to 150,000 clones, 78% of them singletons. Sample: PBMCs. The receptor source for this set is a young man in good health and CMV-seropositive. Both conserved end residues are part of each CDR3. Fields, in order: CDR3 DNA, CDR3 protein, V gene, J gene, D gene. A D gene is named only where the DNA matches it firmly.

TGTGCCTGGAATCGCGGACTAGCCCCCAATGAGCAGTTCTTC	CAWNRGLAPNEQFF	TRBV30	TRBJ2-1	TRBD2
TGTGCCAGCAGCTTATTCGGGTCTGGAAACACCATATATTTT	CASSLFGSGNTIYF	TRBV7-6	TRBJ1-3	-
TGTGCCAGCAGACCGTGGGACAACTCCTACGAGCAGTACTTC	CASRPWDNSYEQYF	TRBV7-9	TRBJ2-7	-
TGTGCCAGCAGTTCCGGCACCGGACAGGGGTCCTACGAGCAGTACTTC	CASSSGTGQGSYEQYF	TRBV28	TRBJ2-7	TRBD1
TGCAGCGTTGAAGACAGGGGGAGCGCAAGCCAGTACTTC	CSVEDRGSASQYF	TRBV29-1	TRBJ2-5	TRBD1
TGTGCCAGCAGCTCGGACAGGGTAATGAACACTGAAGCTTTCTTT	CASSSDRVMNTEAFF	TRBV7-9	TRBJ1-1	TRBD1
TGTGCCAGCAGCTCCGGGACTCCCCCGCAGTATTTT	CASSSGTPPQYF	TRBV13	TRBJ2-3	-
TGTGCCAGCAGTTACGTAACAGGGTTCTATGGCTACACCTTC	CASSYVTGFYGYTF	TRBV6-6	TRBJ1-2	-
TGCGCCAGCAGCCAAGGAGGGGGTACTGGGGCCAACGTCCTGACTTTC	CASSQGGGTGANVLTF	TRBV4-3	TRBJ2-6	-
TGCGCCAGCAGCTGGACACTCGACTACGAGCAGTACTTC	CASSWTLDYEQYF	TRBV5-1	TRBJ2-7	-
TGTGCCAGCAGTTTCTATGGCGGGAGAGGGAATGAGCAGTACTTC	CASSFYGGRGNEQYF	TRBV28	TRBJ2-7	TRBD2
TGTGCCAGCAGCTCCCGGGGGGCGGTGTTAGGGCCCAACACCGGGGAGCTGTTTTTT	CASSSRGAVLGPNTGELFF	TRBV7-3	TRBJ2-2	-
TGTGCCTGGAACCCCGACAGGGTCAACGGGGAGCTGTTTTTT	CAWNPDRVNGELFF	TRBV30	TRBJ2-2	TRBD1
TGTGCCTGGAGTGGGCGGCTTTCGGTCCCCTTAAACTATGGCTACACCTTC	CAWSGRLSVPLNYGYTF	TRBV30	TRBJ1-2	-
TGCGCCAGCAGCCAAGATTCCCTCGGCTCTGGAAACACCATATATTTT	CASSQDSLGSGNTIYF	TRBV4-3	TRBJ1-3	-
TGTGCCAGCAGCTTGGACCTAGCGGGATCGACAGATACGCAGTATTTT	CASSLDLAGSTDTQYF	TRBV5-4	TRBJ2-3	TRBD2